This T cell receptor beta chain was sequenced during a study of post-analysis software for immune sequencing data. Study outcomes and limitations: Co-batched samples clustered tightly together by F measure. Patients had higher frequencies than controls of about five TRBV segments, including TRBV5-6, TRBV5-1 and TRBV20-1. Diversity measured as normalized Chao1 was significantly lower in multiple sclerosis patients than in controls.

Comments on this clonotype: Its matching antigen is unknown.

CDR1 and CDR2 (germline): SGHTA, FQGNSA. After removal of 6 bases from V and 5 bases from J, the junction contained 5 bases not matched to a gene. The CDR3 length is 13 residues. Unique molecular identifiers featured in each of the TCR beta cDNA libraries. From around 0.96 to 9.9 million T cells, roughly 530,000 cDNA molecules were obtained. TCRdb called the PCR reads again in MiXCR, with one record for every CDR3 protein. Of hundreds of thousands of distinct CDR3 sequences listed, approximately 59% are singletons. V and J are TRBV7-2 and TRBJ2-5; 8 nucleotides line up with TRBD2. Sequences were obtained from blood. The TCR sequence derives from a girl aged 2 to 10 with multiple sclerosis. The CDR3 bases are TGTGCCAGCAGAGCCGGACTAGCTGAGACCCAGTACTTC. This sequence encodes CASRAGLAETQYF.